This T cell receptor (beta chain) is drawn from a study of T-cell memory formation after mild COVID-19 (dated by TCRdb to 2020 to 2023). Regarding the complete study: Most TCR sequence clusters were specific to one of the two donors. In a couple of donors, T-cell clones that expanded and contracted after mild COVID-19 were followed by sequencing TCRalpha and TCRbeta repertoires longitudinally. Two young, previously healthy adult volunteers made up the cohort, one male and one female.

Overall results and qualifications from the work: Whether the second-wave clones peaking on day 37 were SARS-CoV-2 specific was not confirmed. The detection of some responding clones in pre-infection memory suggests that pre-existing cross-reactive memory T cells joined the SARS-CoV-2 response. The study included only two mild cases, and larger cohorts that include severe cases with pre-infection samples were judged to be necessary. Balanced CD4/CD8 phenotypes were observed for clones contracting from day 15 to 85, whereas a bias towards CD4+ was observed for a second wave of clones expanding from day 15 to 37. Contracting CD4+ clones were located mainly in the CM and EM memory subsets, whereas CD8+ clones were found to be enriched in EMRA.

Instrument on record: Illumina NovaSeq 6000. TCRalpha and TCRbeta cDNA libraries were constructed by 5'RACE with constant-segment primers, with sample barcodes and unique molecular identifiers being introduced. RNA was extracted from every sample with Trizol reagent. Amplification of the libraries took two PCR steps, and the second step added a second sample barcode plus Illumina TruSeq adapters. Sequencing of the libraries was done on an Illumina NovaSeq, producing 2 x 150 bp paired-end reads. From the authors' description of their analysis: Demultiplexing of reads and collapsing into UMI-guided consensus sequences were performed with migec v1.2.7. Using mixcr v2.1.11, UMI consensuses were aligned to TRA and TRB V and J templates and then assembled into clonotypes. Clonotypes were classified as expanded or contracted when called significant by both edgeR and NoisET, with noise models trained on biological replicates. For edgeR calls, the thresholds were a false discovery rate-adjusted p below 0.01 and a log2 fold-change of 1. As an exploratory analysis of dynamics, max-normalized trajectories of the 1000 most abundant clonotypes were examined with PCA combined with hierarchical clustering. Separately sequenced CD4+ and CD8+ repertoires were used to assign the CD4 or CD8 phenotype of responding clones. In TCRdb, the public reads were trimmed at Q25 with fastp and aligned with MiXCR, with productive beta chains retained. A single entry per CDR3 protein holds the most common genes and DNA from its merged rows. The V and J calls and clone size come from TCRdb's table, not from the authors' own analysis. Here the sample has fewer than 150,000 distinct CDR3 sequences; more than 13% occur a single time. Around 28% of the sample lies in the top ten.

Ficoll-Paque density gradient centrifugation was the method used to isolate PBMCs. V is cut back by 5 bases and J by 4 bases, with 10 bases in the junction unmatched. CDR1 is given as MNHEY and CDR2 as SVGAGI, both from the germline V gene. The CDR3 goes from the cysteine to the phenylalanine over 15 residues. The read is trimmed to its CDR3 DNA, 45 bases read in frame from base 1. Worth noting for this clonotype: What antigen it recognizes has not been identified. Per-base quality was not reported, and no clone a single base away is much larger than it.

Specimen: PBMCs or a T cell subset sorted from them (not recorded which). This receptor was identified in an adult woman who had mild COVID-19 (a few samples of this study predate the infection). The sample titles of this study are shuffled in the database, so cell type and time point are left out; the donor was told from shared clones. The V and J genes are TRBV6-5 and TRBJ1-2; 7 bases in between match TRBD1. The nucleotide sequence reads TGTGCCAGCAGTCAAAACCCCACAGGGGTCTATGGCTACACCTTC. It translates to CASSQNPTGVYGYTF.